The 25 T cell receptor beta chains below all came from one sample that was sequenced in a study of blood T cell repertoires in COVID-19. Generated by immunoSEQ multiplex PCR, the TCRdb table keeps only in-frame clones and is missing some. Among roughly 100,000 clones listed, 89% were seen once. The specimen was peripheral blood. The receptors derive from a woman older than 75 in a cohort sampled during active COVID-19.

The CDR3 protein is CATSEARGQANEQFF. The CDR3 DNA reads TGTGCCACCAGTGAAGCCCGGGGACAGGCCAATGAGCAGTTCTTC. The chain recombines TRBV24-1 with TRBJ2-1; 8 nucleotides align to TRBD1. CDR3 length: 15 residues. Germline CDR1 KGHDR, CDR2 SFDVKD. The junction had 7 bases not matched to a gene; V was cut back by 4 bases and J by 6 bases.

The CDR3 loop reads CSVGMGLGETQHF. As DNA, the CDR3 is TGCAGCGTTGGAATGGGGCTTGGGGAAACCCAGCATTTT. The rearrangement joins TRBV29-1 to TRBJ1-5; possible D gene TRBD1, 5 bases. CDR1 is SQVTM and CDR2 is ANQGSEA in the germline V gene. The CDR3 has 13 residues. V was cut by 4 bases and J by 11 bases, with 18 bases left in between.

The chain uses TRBV20-1 and TRBJ1-2, with unresolved D. Germline-derived CDR1 and CDR2 are DFQATT and SNEGSKA (reference sequence). The CDR3 totals 13 residues. V was cut by 3 bases and J by 6 bases, with 14 bases left in between. The CDR3 sequence is CSASVGELHGYTF. The CDR3 nucleotides are TGCAGTGCTAGTGTCGGAGAGCTACATGGCTACACCTTC.

The CDR3 region has the DNA TGTGCCAGTAGGGACAGCCCTGCCGATGGCTACACCTTC. Its translation: CASRDSPADGYTF. The chain has TRBV19 and TRBJ1-2; D might be TRBD1 (6 bases). Germline V lookup: CDR1 LNHDA, CDR2 SQIVND (reference sequence). V gave up 6 bases and J gave up 6 bases, with 14 bases separating them. The CDR3 covers 13 residues.

The V call is TRBV18, the J call TRBJ1-2; 7 nucleotides align to TRBD1. CDR3 size: 13 residues. After removal of 4 bases from V and 6 bases from J, the junction contained 5 bases not matched to a gene. From germline, CDR1 is KGHSH and CDR2 LQKENI. CDR3 loop: CASSRQGEDGYTF. The CDR3 DNA follows: TGTGCCAGCTCACGGCAGGGGGAGGATGGCTACACCTTC.

This clone showed up just once. The rearrangement links TRBV27 to TRBJ2-3; weak D call: TRBD1 (6 bases). This CDR3 is built from 14 residues. V lost 4 bases to trimming and J lost 6 bases, with 14 bases between them. CDR1 and CDR2 (germline): MNHEY, SMNVEV (reference sequence). The CDR3 nucleotides read TGTGCCAGCAGTTACGGGACAACCCGGGATACGCAGTATTTT. Its translation is CASSYGTTRDTQYF.

The chain carries TRBV3-1 (or the pseudogene TRBV3-2) and TRBJ1-4; TRBD1 is a possible D gene (5 bases). V was cut by 3 bases and J by 2 bases, with 16 bases left in between. The CDR3 has 17 residues. Germline assignment: CDR1 LGHDT and CDR2 YNNKEL (reference sequence). The CDR3 region has the DNA TGTGCCAGCAGCCATCTGGCAGGGCTGGCGACTAATGAAAAACTGTTTTTT. This encodes CASSHLAGLATNEKLFF.

The rearrangement joins TRBV6-5 to TRBJ2-1, with 7 bases identical to TRBD1. The CDR3 consists of 14 residues. Germline CDR1 reads MNHEY; CDR2 reads SVGAGI. V dropped 6 bases and J dropped 5; count of bases not matched to a gene: 7. The CDR3 bases are TGTGCCAGCAGACGGGACAGCTTAAACAATGAGCAGTTCTTC. This encodes CASRRDSLNNEQFF.

This rearrangement joins TRBV24-1 to TRBJ2-1; weak D call: TRBD2 (6 bases). Germline-derived CDR1 and CDR2 are KGHDR and SFDVKD. The CDR3 length is 15 residues. With 4 bases removed from V and 3 bases from J, the gap between germline ends came to 12 bases. This CDR3 reads CATSDPYSGYNEQFF. The DNA for the CDR3 is TGTGCCACCAGTGACCCCTATAGCGGCTACAATGAGCAGTTCTTC.

The chain employs TRBV19 and TRBJ2-7; weak D call: TRBD1 (5 bases). CDR1 LNHDA and CDR2 SQIVND come from the germline V gene (reference sequence). The CDR3 is made up of 15 amino acids. Trimming shortened V by 4 bases and J by 3 bases, and 16 bases separated the two germline ends. The CDR3 nucleotides read TGTGCCAGTAGTAAGGGCAGGGTGGAAGTCTACGAGCAGTACTTC. Residues: CASSKGRVEVYEQYF. The full variable domain, with the rest looked up from reference TRBV19 and TRBJ2-7, is DGGITQSPKYLFRKEGQNVTLSCEQNLNHDAMYWYRQDPGQGLRLIYYSQIVNDFQKGDIAEGYSVSREKKESFPLTVTSAQKNPTAFYLCASSKGRVEVYEQYFGPGTRLTVT.

This clone showed up just once. The gene calls are TRBV28 and TRBJ1-2; TRBD1 is a possible D gene (6 bases). This CDR3 is 15 amino acids long. Germline V lookup: CDR1 MDHEN, CDR2 SYDVKM. V was clipped by 9 bases and J by 1 base, with 18 bases between them. Here the CDR3 DNA reads TGTGCCAGTTGGGGGCAGGGCCCCGATAACTATGGCTACACCTTC. Protein: CASWGQGPDNYGYTF.

This chain links TRBV6-1 with TRBJ2-3, with 11 bases that match TRBD2. V was clipped by 8 bases and J by 8 bases; unmatched bases: 15. Germline values: CDR1 MNHNS, CDR2 SASEGT. The CDR3 has 16 residues. CDR3 in amino acids: CASSEGPLAGGSTQYF. DNA for the CDR3: TGTGCCAGCTCTGAAGGTCCCCTAGCGGGGGGAAGTACGCAGTATTTT.

CDR3 region: CASSLLVSHEQYF. The CDR3 DNA is TGCGCCAGCAGCTTGTTAGTTTCCCACGAGCAGTACTTC. The chain recombines TRBV5-1 with TRBJ2-7; unclear D gene. Trimming took off 1 base at V and 5 bases at J, with 10 bases between the two ends. Germline assignment: CDR1 SGHRS and CDR2 YFSETQ. The CDR3 totals 13 residues.

V usage is TRBV27 and J usage is TRBJ1-6; TRBD1 might be the D (5 bases). The CDR3 is made up of 14 amino acids. Trimming shortened V by 1 base and J by 10 bases, and 11 bases separated the two germline ends. CDR1 is MNHEY, CDR2 SMNVEV, per germline (reference sequence). Here the CDR3 reads CASSLLEGRSPLHF. In DNA form, the CDR3 reads TGTGCCAGCAGTTTATTGGAGGGACGATCACCCCTCCACTTT.

V is TRBV9 and J is TRBJ2-3; TRBD2 agrees at 7 bases. V gave up 0 bases and J gave up 2 bases; unmatched junction bases: 18. The CDR3 is 20 amino acids. Germline loops: CDR1 SGDLS, CDR2 YYNGEE. The CDR3 nucleotides read TGTGCCAGCAGCGTAGGTACTAGCGCTACCCCGTACTCTTACACAGATACGCAGTATTTT. It is translated as CASSVGTSATPYSYTDTQYF.

The chain carries TRBV28 and TRBJ2-2; 11 bases map to TRBD2. The CDR3 spans 16 residues. J lost 1 base, V lost 5 bases, and 3 bases had no gene match. The germline CDR1 and CDR2 sequences are MDHEN and SYDVKM. The CDR3 is CASSPGTSGNTGELFF. Here the CDR3 DNA reads TGTGCCAGCAGTCCGGGGACTAGCGGGAACACCGGGGAGCTGTTTTTT.

The chain employs TRBV28 and TRBJ2-1, with TRBD2 matching 13 bases. CDR3 length equals 18 residues. Losses at the gene ends were 2 bases for V and 7 bases for J; bases not matched to a gene: 11. Germline V gene data show CDR1 as MDHEN and CDR2 as SYDVKM. The CDR3 nucleotides read TGTGCCAGCAGTTTAGGGGGACTAGCGGGAAAAGTAGGTAATGAGCAGTTCTTC. This encodes CASSLGGLAGKVGNEQFF.

The chain recombines TRBV12-3 or TRBV12-4 with TRBJ1-5; no clear D gene. Trimming took off 7 bases at V and 11 bases at J, with 15 bases between the two ends. CDR3 length: 12 amino acids. CDR3 in DNA: TGTGCCAGCACTCTGGAGCGGGGAGCCCAGCATTTT. Translated, it gives CASTLERGAQHF.

The V call is TRBV10-3, the J call TRBJ2-3, with 11 bases identical to TRBD2. The ends lost 5 bases at V and 2 bases at J; junction bases unmatched: 3. This CDR3 region has 15 residues. The germline V gene encodes CDR1 ENHRY and CDR2 SYGVKD. The CDR3: CAISLSGRVTDTQYF. The DNA of the CDR3 is TGTGCCATCAGTCTTAGCGGGAGGGTCACAGATACGCAGTATTTT.

This clone was counted between two and nine times. This rearrangement joins TRBV9 to TRBJ1-6; D remains unclear. Between the trimmed V and J ends, which lost 0 bases and 10 bases, there was a span of 11 bases. The CDR3 consists of 14 residues. Per the germline V gene, CDR1 is SGDLS and CDR2 is YYNGEE. In DNA form, the CDR3 reads TGTGCCAGCAGCGTAGTAGGTGTCGGGTCACCCCTCCACTTT. It yields the protein CASSVVGVGSPLHF. The full variable domain, completed using reference TRBV9 and TRBJ1-6, is DSGVTQTPKHLITATGQRVTLRCSPRSGDLSVYWYQQSLDQGLQFLIQYYNGEERAKGNILERFSAQQFPDLHSELNLSSLELGDSALYFCASSVVGVGSPLHFGNGTRLTVT.

The V gene is TRBV4-1, the J gene TRBJ2-2, with D unresolved. CDR1 is MGHRA, CDR2 YSYEKL, per germline. V was shortened by 2 bases and J by 1 base, with 2 bases between the two germline ends. This CDR3 spans 13 amino acids. The CDR3 sequence is CASSQRNTGELFF. The CDR3 nucleotides are TGCGCCAGCAGCCAACGGAACACCGGGGAGCTGTTTTTT.

The V and J genes are TRBV5-1 and TRBJ2-1; TRBD2 matches at 7 bases. V lost 0 bases, J lost 6 bases, and 6 bases stayed unmatched. Germline V gene sequence: CDR1 SGHRS, CDR2 YFSETQ. CDR3 size: 15 residues. CDR3 DNA: TGCGCCAGCAGCTTGGCCCAGGGAGGGATCAATGAGCAGTTCTTC. Translation: CASSLAQGGINEQFF.

The chain links TRBV28 to TRBJ1-2; D is ambiguous. V lost 8 bases, J lost 6 bases, and 13 bases lay in between. The CDR3 sequence is 12 residues long. The germline CDR1 and CDR2 sequences are MDHEN and SYDVKM. The CDR3 sequence: CASRTSADGYTF. The DNA for the CDR3 is TGTGCCAGCCGAACTTCGGCGGATGGCTACACCTTC.

The table lists this clone with a count of one. CDR3 DNA: TGTGCCAGCAGTACTCCCGGGAATGAGCAGTTCTTC. This codes for CASSTPGNEQFF. The rearrangement uses TRBV6-5 and TRBJ2-1; D not resolved. CDR1 and CDR2 (germline): MNHEY, SVGAGI. V was trimmed by 5 bases and J by 7 bases, leaving 9 bases between them. CDR3 length equals 12 residues.

The gene calls are TRBV10-2 and TRBJ2-5; D may be TRBD2 (6 bases). V was trimmed by 8 bases and J by 9 bases, leaving 22 bases between them. CDR3 length: 14 residues. Germline V lookup: CDR1 WSHSY, CDR2 SAAADI. The CDR3 sequence: CASRARDAGQAQYF. CDR3 nucleotide sequence: TGCGCCAGCCGGGCCCGGGACGCGGGGCAGGCCCAGTACTTC.